The 22 T cell receptor beta chains given below trace back to one sample, sequenced in a study of Graves' ophthalmopathy and Graves' hyperthyroidism. Amplified material comprised TCR beta CDR3 regions derived from RNA transcripts. Second-round multiplex PCR came after first-round RT-PCR with HTBI primers. TCRdb called the multiplex PCR reads again in MiXCR, with one record for every CDR3 protein. This sample has about 1.1 million distinct CDR3 sequences; about 38% occur once, and the top ten carry around 10%. Sequences were obtained from peripheral blood or thyroid tissue (not recorded which). Every receptor here comes from an adult man with Graves' hyperthyroidism.

This clonotype occurred many times. This chain links TRBV15 with TRBJ2-7; D is perhaps TRBD1 or TRBD2 (5 bases each). Germline lookup yields CDR1 LNHNV and CDR2 YYDKDF (reference sequence). Between the trimmed V and J ends, which lost 0 bases and 3 bases, there was a span of 24 bases. The CDR3 has 19 amino acids. The CDR3 is CATSRDGVRDRRQSYEQYF. The CDR3 DNA is TGTGCCACCAGCAGAGATGGGGTCAGGGACCGCCGGCAGAGCTACGAGCAGTACTTC.

The V gene is TRBV29-1, the J gene TRBJ1-2; TRBD1 matches 10 bases. Per the germline V gene, CDR1 is SQVTM and CDR2 is ANQGSEA. J gave up 10 bases and V 4 bases, and 6 bases lay outside the gene matches. The CDR3 totals 12 residues. DNA of the CDR3: TGCAGCGTTGTGGGGACAGGGGTTGACTACACCTTC. This gives the protein CSVVGTGVDYTF.

The chain recombines TRBV20-1 with TRBJ2-5; 9 nucleotides match TRBD1. The CDR3 runs to 13 residues. Per germline, CDR1 DFQATT and CDR2 SNEGSKA (reference sequence). Trimming took 5 bases from V and 5 from J; bases not matched to a gene: 6. The CDR3 DNA sequence: TGCAGTGCTGGGACAGGGACGGGGGAGACCCAGTACTTC. Translating gives CSAGTGTGETQYF.

This clonotype was picked up many times. The chain links TRBV5-8 to TRBJ2-7, with 13 bases that match TRBD2. Germline V gene lookup returns CDR1 SGHTS and CDR2 YDEGEE. V lost 5 bases to trimming and J lost 2 bases; unmatched junction nucleotides: 4. The CDR3 totals 15 residues. In DNA, the CDR3 is TGTGCCAGCAGTAACGGACTAGCGGGGGCCTACGAGCAGTACTTC. Translated, it gives CASSNGLAGAYEQYF.

The chain links TRBV13 to TRBJ2-7; D is uncertain. From germline, CDR1 is PRHDT and CDR2 FYEKMQ (reference sequence). The CDR3 length is 13 residues. V dropped 0 bases and J dropped 2 bases, with 5 bases sitting between them. The CDR3: CASSLGFAYEQYF. The CDR3 DNA follows: TGTGCCAGCAGCTTAGGATTTGCCTACGAGCAGTACTTC.

Comments on this clonotype: One end of the junction does not line up with germline, which may come from a read error. This chain uses TRBV19 with TRBJ2-7, with D perhaps TRBD2 (5 bases). This CDR3 is 16 amino acids long. Germline V gene lookup returns CDR1 LNHDA and CDR2 SQIVND (reference sequence). CDR3 nucleotides: TGTGCCGGTAGTATCCTCAAGCGGCTAAGCTCCTACGAGCAGTACTTC. It is translated as CAGSILKRLSSYEQYF.

In this sample, this clonotype turned up many times. J is TRBJ1-1 and V is TRBV12-3 or TRBV12-4; 8 nucleotides align to TRBD1. Unmatched junction bases numbered 17, after V lost 6 bases and J lost 11 bases. This CDR3 spans 15 amino acids. Written as DNA, the CDR3 is TGTGCCAGCAGCCCTCCCAAGACAGGGGTTGGGTTTGCTTTCTTT. Its translation: CASSPPKTGVGFAFF.

This clonotype was recorded many times. V is TRBV7-9 and J is TRBJ2-7; no clear D. This CDR3 has 12 residues. The V end was cut by 5 bases, the J end by 6 bases, with 11 bases between. Germline V gene lookup returns CDR1 SEHNR and CDR2 FQNEAQ (reference sequence). CDR3 sequence: CASSGPKLEQYF. CDR3 sequence (DNA): TGTGCCAGCAGCGGGCCGAAGCTCGAGCAGTACTTC.

The chain couples TRBV15 to TRBJ2-5, with D uncertain. CDR3 size: 14 residues. The ends were cut back, 0 bases at V and 2 bases at J, with 7 bases in the middle. From germline, CDR1 is LNHNV and CDR2 YYDKDF (reference sequence). This CDR3 reads CATSRDTDQETQYF. In nucleotides, the CDR3 is TGTGCCACCAGCAGAGATACGGATCAAGAGACCCAGTACTTC.

This clonotype was seen a handful of times. The chain couples TRBV6-6 to TRBJ1-5; a possible D gene is TRBD1 (5 bases). The CDR3 is 13 amino acids. Per germline, CDR1 MNHNY and CDR2 SVGAGI (reference sequence). Trimming removed 5 bases from V and 7 bases from J, with 12 bases in between. The CDR3 nucleotides read TGTGCCAGCAGTGATGAGGGGTACCAGCCCCAGCATTTT. Its translation is CASSDEGYQPQHF.

The chain recombines TRBV7-9 with TRBJ2-7; D might be TRBD2 (5 bases). The germline V gene encodes CDR1 SEHNR and CDR2 FQNEAQ (reference sequence). The CDR3 is 16 amino acids. The V end lost 5 bases, the J end lost 2 bases, and 19 bases lay between the germline ends. For the CDR3, the DNA is TGTGCCAGCAGCCCCCCCGGGCTAGCTGACACCTACGAGCAGTACTTC. As protein: CASSPPGLADTYEQYF. The whole variable domain, remainder taken from reference TRBV7-9 and TRBJ2-7, is DTGVSQNPRHKITKRGQNVTFRCDPISEHNRLYWYRQTLGQGPEFLTYFQNEAQLEKSRLLSDRFSAERPKGSFSTLEIQRTEQGDSAMYLCASSPPGLADTYEQYFGPGTRLTVT.

As for this clonotype: One end of the junction does not line up with germline, which may come from a read error. The chain uses TRBV10-3 and TRBJ2-2; 7 positions match TRBD2. CDR1 is ENHRY and CDR2 is SYGVKD in the germline V gene. The CDR3 runs to 12 residues. CDR3 in amino acids: CASSLLGGELFF. Written as DNA, the CDR3 is TGTGCCAGCAGCCTGCTTGGGGGGGAGTTGTTTTTT.

This clonotype was recorded a few times. The chain is built from TRBV5-6 and TRBJ2-5; TRBD2 is a possible D gene (6 bases). V lost 4 bases to trimming and J lost 7 bases, with 20 bases between them. The germline CDR1 and CDR2 sequences are SGHDT and YYEEEE. This CDR3 is 15 amino acids long. The CDR3, as DNA: TGTGCCAGCAGCCCCCTCGGGCCAGCGGGTGGGACCCAGTACTTC. The encoded protein is CASSPLGPAGGTQYF.

This clonotype has a count of ten or more. The chain uses TRBV7-8 and TRBJ2-7, with TRBD1 as a possible D gene (6 bases). V lost 4 bases and J lost 3, with 16 bases in between. This CDR3 comprises 15 residues. From germline, CDR1 is SGHVS and CDR2 FQNEAQ. CDR3 in DNA: TGTGCCAGCAGCTCCCCACAGGGATGGATCTACGAGCAGTACTTC. It encodes CASSSPQGWIYEQYF. The whole variable domain, remainder taken from reference TRBV7-8 and TRBJ2-7, is GAGVSQSPRYKVAKRGQDVALRCDPISGHVSLFWYQQALGQGPEFLTYFQNEAQLDKSGLPSDRFFAERPEGSVSTLKIQRTQQEDSAVYLCASSSPQGWIYEQYFGPGTRLTVT.

There are many counts of this clonotype. The chain is built from TRBV25-1 and TRBJ1-6; D is uncertain. From germline, CDR1 is MGHDK and CDR2 SYGVNS. V was cut by 3 bases and J by 0 bases, with 12 bases left in between. The CDR3 runs 17 residues. This chain's CDR3 is CASSDSGISSYNSPLHF. The DNA of the CDR3 is TGTGCCAGCAGTGATAGCGGGATAAGCTCCTATAATTCACCCCTCCACTTT.

The chain uses TRBV5-5 and TRBJ2-7, with D tentatively TRBD2 (6 bases). CDR3 size: 13 residues. V was cut by 0 bases and J by 7 bases, with 11 bases left in between. From germline, CDR1 is SGHKS and CDR2 YYEKEE (reference sequence). The CDR3 protein is CASSLGPGVEQYF. CDR3 DNA: TGTGCCAGCAGCTTGGGTCCGGGGGTTGAGCAGTACTTC.

This clonotype was found a few times. This chain links TRBV7-2 with TRBJ1-2; no firm D call. Germline V gives CDR1 SGHTA, CDR2 FQGNSA. The CDR3 extends over 14 amino acids. The V gene lost 5 bases and the J gene lost 3 bases, with 13 bases spanning the gap. DNA of the CDR3: TGTGCCAGCAGCCCCGAAGCCGGTTACTATGGCTACACCTTC. This encodes CASSPEAGYYGYTF. The complete variable domain, with remaining parts taken from reference TRBV7-2 and TRBJ1-2, reads GAGVSQSPSNKVTEKGKDVELRCDPISGHTALYWYRQSLGQGLEFLIYFQGNSAPDKSGLPSDRFSAERTGGSVSTLTIQRTQQEDSAVYLCASSPEAGYYGYTFGSGTRLTVV.

This chain joins TRBV15 and TRBJ1-5, with no clear D. Germline CDR1 LNHNV, CDR2 YYDKDF (reference sequence). V lost 1 base and J 2 bases, leaving 12 bases between the germline ends. There are 16 residues in the CDR3. Here the CDR3 reads CATSRVGSGGNQPQHF. In DNA form, the CDR3 reads TGTGCCACCAGCAGAGTCGGGTCGGGAGGCAATCAGCCCCAGCATTTT.

About this clonotype itself: Just one base apart from a much larger clone, this may be a read error. The rearrangement uses TRBV7-2 and TRBJ2-6; D might be TRBD2 (5 bases). Per germline, CDR1 SGHTA and CDR2 FQGNSA. This CDR3 is built from 16 residues. For the CDR3, the DNA is TGTGCCAGCAGGGGGAGTGGGTACCAGCTAGCCAACGTCCTGGCTTTC. Its translation is CASRGSGYQLANVLAF.

About this clonotype itself: Likely a read error: the CDR3 ends without its conserved phenylalanine or tryptophan. This chain uses TRBV24-1 with TRBJ1-1, with 11 bases fitting TRBD1. CDR1 is KGHDR, CDR2 SFDVKD, per germline. Trimming at V came to 11 bases and at J to 4 bases, leaving 8 bases not matched to a gene. This CDR3 region has 14 residues. The CDR3 nucleotides read TGTGCCATATCCCCCGGGACAGGGGGCACTGAAGCTTTCCTT. Translating gives CAISPGTGGTEAFL.

The chain carries TRBV28 and TRBJ1-2, with D possibly TRBD1 on 6 matching bases. Trimming took off 2 bases at V and 2 bases at J, with 15 bases between the two ends. In germline, CDR1 is MDHEN, CDR2 SYDVKM. This CDR3 is built from 16 residues. The CDR3 bases are TGTGCCAGCAGTTTAGAATCGGCAGGGGAGAACTATGGCTACACCTTC. Translation: CASSLESAGENYGYTF.

Written as DNA, the CDR3 is TGTGCCAGCAGCTTAGCTGGGGGGACTCCGCCTGACGAGCAGTACTTC. Translated, it gives CASSLAGGTPPDEQYF. The gene calls are TRBV7-2 and TRBJ2-7; weak D call: TRBD2 (6 bases). CDR3 size: 16 residues. The V gene lost 0 bases and the J gene lost 5 bases, with 17 bases spanning the gap. Germline CDR1 reads SGHTA; CDR2 reads FQGNSA. Complete variable domain (other parts from reference TRBV7-2 and TRBJ2-7): GAGVSQSPSNKVTEKGKDVELRCDPISGHTALYWYRQSLGQGLEFLIYFQGNSAPDKSGLPSDRFSAERTGGSVSTLTIQRTQQEDSAVYLCASSLAGGTPPDEQYFGPGTRLTVT.